The 6 T cell receptor beta chains reported below all come from one sample, sequenced in a study of T cell responses to AZD1222 COVID-19 vaccine. Repertoires were generated with immunoSEQ multiplex PCR, while TCRdb's copy carries only in-frame clones and drops some. The sample holds tens of thousands of clones, 80% to 90% seen once. The input for sequencing was peripheral blood, taken 28 days after the second AZD1222 dose. The receptors originated from an adult who received the AZD1222 COVID-19 vaccine.

There are a few counts of this clone. V gene TRBV7-8 combines with J gene TRBJ1-6; D remains ambiguous. The germline V and J ends were trimmed by 1 base and 5 bases, with 9 bases remaining between them. This CDR3 has 15 amino acids. Germline loops: CDR1 SGHVS, CDR2 FQNEAQ. CDR3 in amino acids: CASSLGLGNNSPLHF. The CDR3 DNA reads as TGTGCCAGCAGCTTAGGTTTAGGGAATAATTCACCCCTCCACTTT.

The chain joins TRBV7-9 to TRBJ2-2, with a possible D match to TRBD2 (6 bases). There are 12 residues in the CDR3. V lost 3 bases, J lost 9 bases, and 8 bases lay in between. Germline V CDR1 and CDR2: SEHNR, FQNEAQ (reference sequence). The CDR3 DNA is TGTGCCAGCAGCTTGGGAGGATGGGAGCTGTTTTTT. This gives the protein CASSLGGWELFF.

This clone was seen a single time. This chain uses TRBV19 with TRBJ2-6, with TRBD1 as a possible D gene (6 bases). Trimming left V 3 bases short and J 1 base short, with 19 bases between. This CDR3 is 19 amino acids long. In germline, CDR1 is LNHDA, CDR2 SQIVND (reference sequence). The CDR3 reads CASSIPDRSTFSGANVLTF. The CDR3 bases are TGTGCCAGTAGTATCCCCGACAGGTCGACCTTTTCTGGGGCCAACGTCCTGACTTTC.

This sequence joins TRBV10-3 and TRBJ2-1, with D possibly matching TRBD1 (6 bases). Trimming shortened V by 7 bases and J by 10 bases, and 14 bases separated the two germline ends. The CDR3 sequence is 12 residues long. Germline-derived CDR1 and CDR2 are ENHRY and SYGVKD. CDR3 coding DNA: TGTGCCATCACCGACAGGTGGGGGGAGCAGTTCTTC. Protein: CAITDRWGEQFF.

The V gene is TRBV23-1, the J gene TRBJ2-5; 10 bases match TRBD2. TRBV23-1 is marked as an open reading frame, function uncertain. The V segment lost 6 bases and the J segment 0 bases; nucleotides outside the gene matches: 22. The CDR3 sequence is 21 residues long. CDR3 amino acids: CASRTSVGLAGAQMYQETQYF. In DNA form, the CDR3 reads TGCGCCAGCAGAACCTCCGTAGGGCTAGCGGGGGCCCAAATGTACCAAGAGACCCAGTACTTC.

The J gene is TRBJ1-1, the V gene TRBV6-5, with TRBD1 matching 7 bases. Germline CDR1 is MNHEY and CDR2 is SVGAGI. The CDR3 has 12 amino acids. V was pared by 5 bases and J by 12 bases, with 9 bases of the junction left unmatched. The CDR3 DNA reads as TGTGCCAGCAGTATCACGACAGGGCGGACTTTCTTT. It is translated as CASSITTGRTFF.